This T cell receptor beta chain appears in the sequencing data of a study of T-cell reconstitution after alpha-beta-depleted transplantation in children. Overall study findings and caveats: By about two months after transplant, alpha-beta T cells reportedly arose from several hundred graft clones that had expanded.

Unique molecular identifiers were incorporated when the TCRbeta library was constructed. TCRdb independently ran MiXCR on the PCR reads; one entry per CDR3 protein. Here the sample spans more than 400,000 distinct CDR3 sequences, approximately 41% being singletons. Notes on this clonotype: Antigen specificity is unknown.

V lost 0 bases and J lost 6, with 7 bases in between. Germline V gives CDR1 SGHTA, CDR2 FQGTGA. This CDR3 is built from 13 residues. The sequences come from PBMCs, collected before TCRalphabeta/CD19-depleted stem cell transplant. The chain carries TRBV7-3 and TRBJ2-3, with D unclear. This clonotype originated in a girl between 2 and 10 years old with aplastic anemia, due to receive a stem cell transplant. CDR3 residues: CASSLTNPDTQYF. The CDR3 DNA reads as TGTGCCAGCAGCTTAACGAACCCGGATACGCAGTATTTT.